One and the same sample provided the 18 T cell receptor beta chains below, sequenced in a study of identical twins' blood T cells. TCRdb redid the calling of the 5' RACE reads with MiXCR, one entry per CDR3 protein. The repertoire holds 300,000 to 400,000 distinct CDR3 sequences, around 30% seen once, with 5.5% to 6.5% in the top ten. Source material: PBMCs. The receptors shown here come from a woman between 18 and 55 years old in good health.

Only a few counts were recorded for this clonotype. The rearrangement joins TRBV14 to TRBJ1-4, with TRBD1 matching 7 bases. This CDR3 contains 15 residues. Germline trimming cut 1 base from V and 4 bases from J; bases unmatched to any gene: 3. Germline loops: CDR1 SGHDN, CDR2 FVKESK. The CDR3 reads CASSQGGTVNEKLFF. The CDR3 bases are TGTGCCAGCAGCCAAGGAGGGACAGTTAATGAAAAACTGTTTTTT.

V gene TRBV3-1 combines with J gene TRBJ2-2; 8 bases match TRBD2. The CDR3 runs to 20 residues. V was pared by 0 bases and J by 6 bases, with 18 bases of the junction left unmatched. Germline V CDR1 and CDR2: LGHDT, YNNKEL (reference sequence). The CDR3 DNA is TGTGCCAGCAGCCAAGATGGAAGCGGGAGATATCTTAACGGCGCCGGGGAGCTGTTTTTT. Its translation: CASSQDGSGRYLNGAGELFF.

In this sample, this clonotype turned up a few times. Here the CDR3 DNA reads TGTGCCAGCAGCCATAGACCACCGGGACAGGAAACGAACGAAAAACTGTTTTTT. Translation gives CASSHRPPGQETNEKLFF. V is TRBV4-2 and J is TRBJ1-4, with 8 nucleotides matching TRBD1. CDR1 is LGHNA, CDR2 YNFKEQ, per germline. CDR3 length: 18 residues. Trimming at V came to 3 bases and at J to 8 bases, leaving 17 bases not matched to a gene.

This clonotype was seen only a few times. The chain uses TRBV4-1 and TRBJ1-5; D ambiguous. Trimming removed 0 bases from V and 4 bases from J, with 7 bases in between. This CDR3 contains 14 residues. From germline, CDR1 is MGHRA and CDR2 YSYEKL. DNA of the CDR3: TGCGCCAGCAGCCAAGATGGTGGGAATCAGCCCCAGCATTTT. As protein: CASSQDGGNQPQHF.

This clonotype has just a few counts. V is TRBV6-5 and J is TRBJ1-1; perhaps TRBD1 as D (5 bases). Germline CDR1 reads MNHEY; CDR2 reads SVGAGI. The CDR3 loop spans 13 amino acids. Trimming cost V 4 bases and J 5 bases, with 11 bases left between them. CDR3 protein: CASSWGGGTEAFF. In nucleotides, the CDR3 is TGTGCCAGCAGTTGGGGCGGGGGGACTGAAGCTTTCTTT.

This chain connects TRBV10-3 to TRBJ2-7; D gene uncertain. The CDR3 loop spans 12 amino acids. From germline, CDR1 is ENHRY and CDR2 SYGVKD. The V end was cut by 10 bases, the J end by 6 bases, with 16 bases between. The CDR3 nucleotides are TGTGCCACCGCGGTCGGGCTACCCGAGCAGTACTTC. Protein: CATAVGLPEQYF.

A remark on this clonotype: A much larger clone is a single base away; this may be a read error. The chain uses TRBV7-2 and TRBJ2-7, with D hard to call. Germline-derived CDR1 and CDR2 are SGHTA and FQGNSA. CDR3 length: 12 amino acids. V shed 0 bases and J shed 4 bases, with 4 bases lying between them. CDR3 in DNA: TGTGCCAGCAGCTTAGCGTGGTACGAGCAGTACTTC. Amino acid sequence: CASSLAWYEQYF.

This clonotype was found a few times. This rearrangement joins TRBV6-2 or TRBV6-3 to TRBJ1-1; D is perhaps TRBD1 (5 bases). V lost 5 bases, J lost 1 base, and 14 bases lay in between. In germline, CDR1 is MNHEY, CDR2 SVGEGT. CDR3 length: 15 amino acids. The CDR3 bases are TGTGCCAGCAGTACAAATGGGGGGTGGAACACTGAAGCTTTCTTT. This gives the protein CASSTNGGWNTEAFF.

In this sample, this clonotype turned up many times. DNA for the CDR3: TGCAGTGCCGGGGCAGGAGCCACTTCATACGAGCAGTACTTC. Translating gives CSAGAGATSYEQYF. The V call is TRBV20-1, the J call TRBJ2-7, with D perhaps being TRBD1 or TRBD2 (5 bases each). This CDR3 has 14 residues. The V gene lost 6 bases and the J gene lost 4 bases, with 19 bases spanning the gap. Germline V gene data show CDR1 as DFQATT and CDR2 as SNEGSKA (reference sequence).

This clonotype was seen a few times. This chain connects TRBV7-9 to TRBJ1-2, with 9 bases aligning to TRBD1. V was clipped by 7 bases and J by 2 bases; unmatched bases: 11. Germline lookup yields CDR1 SEHNR and CDR2 FQNEAQ (reference sequence). The CDR3 is 16 residues long. CDR3 amino acids: CASTPAGDRENYGYTF. The CDR3 nucleotides read TGTGCCAGCACTCCCGCGGGGGACAGGGAAAACTATGGCTACACCTTC.

The chain has TRBV6-1 and TRBJ1-5; D unresolved. Per the germline V gene, CDR1 is MNHNS and CDR2 is SASEGT. Trimming took off 1 base at V and 3 bases at J, with 1 base between the two ends. This CDR3 region has 12 residues. The CDR3 protein is CASSEVNQPQHF. CDR3 nucleotide sequence: TGTGCCAGCAGTGAAGTCAATCAGCCCCAGCATTTT.

The genes are TRBV19 and TRBJ1-5; 8 bases are a match to TRBD1. Per the germline V gene, CDR1 is LNHDA and CDR2 is SQIVND (reference sequence). V was pared by 7 bases and J by 11 bases, with 7 bases of the junction left unmatched. The CDR3 runs 12 residues. The CDR3 nucleotides read TGTGCCAGTACCCTCCCAGGGGGCGCCCAGCATTTT. This gives the protein CASTLPGGAQHF.

Notes on this clonotype: A much larger clone is a single base away; this may be a read error. In DNA, the CDR3 is TGCAGCGGTCTAGCGGGGGGGCCAGATATGCAGTATTTT. Translated, it gives CSGLAGGPDMQYF. V and J are TRBV29-1 and TRBJ2-3, with 12 bases that match TRBD2. The CDR3 consists of 13 residues. CDR1 is SQVTM, CDR2 ANQGSEA, per germline.

This clonotype was recorded a few times. The chain has TRBV7-9 and TRBJ2-5; 9 bases match TRBD2. This CDR3 has 15 residues. From germline, CDR1 is SEHNR and CDR2 FQNEAQ (reference sequence). V was clipped by 5 bases and J by 3 bases; unmatched bases: 7. The chain's CDR3 is CASSPGTSLKETQYF. The CDR3 DNA is TGTGCCAGCAGCCCTGGGACTAGCCTTAAAGAGACCCAGTACTTC.

This clonotype came up a few times. The V and J genes are TRBV27 and TRBJ2-6, with unresolved D. The CDR3 is 16 residues long. The V end was cut by 5 bases, the J end by 0 bases, with 11 bases between. From germline, CDR1 is MNHEY and CDR2 SMNVEV (reference sequence). CDR3 DNA: TGTGCCAGCAGTCCGATACAGAGCTCTGGGGCCAACGTCCTGACTTTC. Translating it yields CASSPIQSSGANVLTF.

There are a few counts of this clonotype. This chain joins TRBV4-2 and TRBJ1-1, with 12 nucleotides matching TRBD1. The CDR3 loop spans 16 amino acids. The ends lost 4 bases at V and 1 base at J; junction bases unmatched: 4. From germline, CDR1 is LGHNA and CDR2 YNFKEQ. Written as DNA, the CDR3 is TGTGCCAGCAGCCGGGGACAGGGGGCGGGGAACACTGAAGCTTTCTTT. Its translation: CASSRGQGAGNTEAFF.

CDR3 sequence: CASSWGANQPQHF. The DNA for the CDR3 is TGTGCCAGCAGTTGGGGGGCCAATCAGCCCCAGCATTTT. V is TRBV12-3 or TRBV12-4 and J is TRBJ1-5, with a possible D match to TRBD1 (6 bases). The CDR3 length is 13 residues. Trimming removed 4 bases from V and 3 bases from J, with 7 bases in between.

The gene calls are TRBV7-9 and TRBJ2-7; D perhaps matches TRBD2 (6 bases). Trimming removed 4 bases at V and 4 bases at J, with 11 bases between. In germline, CDR1 is SEHNR, CDR2 FQNEAQ (reference sequence). This CDR3 contains 13 residues. This chain's CDR3 is CASSSGTSYEQYF. The CDR3 DNA sequence: TGTGCCAGCAGCTCCGGGACTTCATACGAGCAGTACTTC.